Below, one T cell receptor (beta chain) is given with its context. Its antigen is undetermined. This sample was included in a study of radiotherapy plus CTLA-4 blockade in lung cancer. Measured with immunoSEQ multiplex PCR; TCRdb has only the in-frame clones, and not every one. This table holds more than 90,000 clones, around 88% found once. Study results and limitations: In blood, tumor-derived TCR clones expanded after radiotherapy plus ipilimumab.

The receptor comes from a human donor with non-small cell lung cancer that progressed on radiotherapy plus ipilimumab. Specimen: peripheral blood, collected from a patient treated with radiotherapy plus ipilimumab.

CDR3 loop: CASSESPGAEGYTF. CDR3 nucleotides: TGTGCCAGCAGTGAATCCCCGGGGGCTGAGGGCTACACCTTC. The rearrangement uses TRBV25-1 and TRBJ1-2, with D possibly TRBD1 on 6 matching bases. Germline CDR1 is MGHDK and CDR2 is SYGVNS. V lost 1 base and J 8 bases, leaving 14 bases between the germline ends. The CDR3 consists of 14 residues.